Sequencing of this T cell receptor beta chain was carried out in a study of T cells after somatic rescue of genetic block. The CDR3 runs 11 residues. Trimming shortened V by 2 bases and J by 7 bases, and 5 bases separated the two germline ends. Using immunoSEQ multiplex PCR, the repertoire was profiled, and TCRdb retains in-frame clones only, with some absent. The table includes approximately 58,000 clones, approximately 96% detected once. The sequenced sample was peripheral blood mononuclear cells (PBMCs). The chain employs TRBV23-1 and TRBJ1-1, with D uncertain. TRBV23-1 is an ORF for which the function is uncertain. The receptor comes from a child under two years old. Here the CDR3 reads CASSQAGEAFF. The CDR3 nucleotides are TGCGCCAGCAGTCAAGCCGGTGAAGCTTTCTTT.